The 24 T cell receptor beta chains presented below share a single source sample, sequenced in a study of cytomegalovirus exposure and HLA in healthy donors. PCR used 60 Vbeta primers and 13 Jbeta primers. Sequencing used immunoSEQ multiplex PCR; TCRdb keeps in-frame clones, though not all of them. Of about 110,000 clones listed, approximately 86% are singletons. The sequenced sample consisted of PBMCs. The receptors originated from a man aged 35 to 55 in good health and CMV-seronegative.

This clone was seen once. This chain links TRBV29-1 with TRBJ1-2; no firm D call. Germline V gene data show CDR1 as SQVTM and CDR2 as ANQGSEA. Between the trimmed V and J ends, which lost 2 bases and 8 bases, there was a span of 12 bases. The CDR3 contains 12 residues. The CDR3 region has the DNA TGCAGCGTTGAATCCGGGGTCTACGGCTACACCTTC. Protein product: CSVESGVYGYTF. Based on the CDR3 plus reference TRBV29-1 and TRBJ1-2, the full variable domain is SAVISQKPSRDICQRGTSLTIQCQVDSQVTMMFWYRQQPGQSLTLIATANQGSEATYESGFVIDKFPISRPNLTFSTLTVSNMSPEDSSIYLCSVESGVYGYTFGSGTRLTVV.

V and J are TRBV4-1 and TRBJ2-4; D might be TRBD2 (6 bases). The CDR3 has 14 residues. Germline V CDR1 and CDR2: MGHRA, YSYEKL. Trimming cost V 4 bases and J 8 bases, with 15 bases left between them. CDR3 nucleotides: TGCGCCAGCAGCCGCGGAGGAGGGCCTTACATTCAGTACTTC. The encoded protein is CASSRGGGPYIQYF.

This clone was counted only a few times. The chain links TRBV5-1 to TRBJ1-2; D unresolved. This CDR3 has 15 residues. V was shortened by 4 bases and J by 2 bases, with 15 bases between the two germline ends. The germline V gene has CDR1 SGHRS and CDR2 YFSETQ. The CDR3 coding sequence is TGCGCCAGCAGCCCCGGCGGGCGCGCGAACTATGGCTACACCTTC. Its translation: CASSPGGRANYGYTF. The variable domain in full, with the rest retrieved from reference TRBV5-1 and TRBJ1-2, is KAGVTQTPRYLIKTRGQQVTLSCSPISGHRSVSWYQQTPGQGLQFLFEYFSETQRNKGNFPGRFSGRQFSNSRSEMNVSTLELGDSALYLCASSPGGRANYGYTFGSGTRLTVV.

The chain has TRBV25-1 and TRBJ1-3; tentative D call: TRBD1 (5 bases). The CDR3 has 16 residues. The germline V and J ends were trimmed by 2 bases and 0 bases, with 11 bases remaining between them. Germline CDR1 reads MGHDK; CDR2 reads SYGVNS. CDR3 in DNA: TGTGCCAGCAGTGAACCCGGGACTTACTCTGGAAACACCATATATTTT. Its protein is CASSEPGTYSGNTIYF. The full variable domain, its missing parts supplied by reference TRBV25-1 and TRBJ1-3, is EADIYQTPRYLVIGTGKKITLECSQTMGHDKMYWYQQDPGMELHLIHYSYGVNSTEKGDLSSESTVSRIRTEHFPLTLESARPSHTSQYLCASSEPGTYSGNTIYFGEGSWLTVV.

The rearrangement uses TRBV2 and TRBJ1-6; no firm D call. Deletions cut 4 bases from V and 0 bases from J, with 7 bases between. CDR1 is SNHLY, CDR2 FYNNEI, per germline. The CDR3 spans 15 residues. CDR3 bases: TGTGCCAGCAGTGGGGGAGGCTCCTATAATTCACCCCTCCACTTT. Its protein is CASSGGGSYNSPLHF.

This chain uses TRBV27 with TRBJ1-3; D is undetermined. The germline V gene has CDR1 MNHEY and CDR2 SMNVEV (reference sequence). Trimming removed 2 bases at V and 1 base at J, with 6 bases between. There are 14 residues in the CDR3. CDR3 bases: TGTGCCAGCAGTTTAGGAGTGTCTGGAAACACCATATATTTT. It codes for CASSLGVSGNTIYF.

This chain connects TRBV5-4 to TRBJ2-1, with 8 positions matching TRBD2. CDR3 size: 15 residues. Germline V gene data show CDR1 as SGHNT and CDR2 as YYREEE (reference sequence). V was pared by 6 bases and J by 6 bases, with 11 bases of the junction left unmatched. DNA for the CDR3: TGTGCCAGCACCCGTGGCGGGGGGACCTCCAATGAGCAGTTCTTC. It is translated as CASTRGGGTSNEQFF.

The chain is built from TRBV28 and TRBJ1-1, with D possibly matching TRBD1 (5 bases). CDR3 size: 13 residues. Trimming removed 7 bases from V and 1 base from J, with 10 bases in between. Per germline, CDR1 MDHEN and CDR2 SYDVKM. The CDR3 sequence: CASTGHTNTEAFF. CDR3 nucleotides: TGTGCCAGCACCGGACATACGAACACTGAAGCTTTCTTT.

The V gene is TRBV27, the J gene TRBJ1-6, with 8 bases identical to TRBD1. CDR3 length equals 15 residues. Germline lookup yields CDR1 MNHEY and CDR2 SMNVEV (reference sequence). The J segment lost 10 bases and the V segment lost 4 bases, leaving 9 bases of the junction unmatched. DNA for the CDR3: TGTGCCAGCAGTTCATGGACAGGGAAAGGATCACCCCTCCACTTT. Translated, it gives CASSSWTGKGSPLHF.

V and J are TRBV7-9 and TRBJ1-4; D uncertain. The germline V gene has CDR1 SEHNR and CDR2 FQNEAQ (reference sequence). V was trimmed by 3 bases and J by 0 bases, leaving 5 bases between them. The CDR3 extends over 14 amino acids. This CDR3 is CASSFGTTNEKLFF. The CDR3 bases are TGTGCCAGCAGCTTCGGGACAACTAATGAAAAACTGTTTTTT. Full variable domain (remainder filled in from reference TRBV7-9 and TRBJ1-4): DTGVSQNPRHKITKRGQNVTFRCDPISEHNRLYWYRQTLGQGPEFLTYFQNEAQLEKSRLLSDRFSAERPKGSFSTLEIQRTEQGDSAMYLCASSFGTTNEKLFFGSGTQLSVL.

The genes are TRBV5-1 and TRBJ1-2; D ambiguous. Trimming took off 0 bases at V and 8 bases at J, with 20 bases between the two ends. This CDR3 is 16 amino acids long. From germline, CDR1 is SGHRS and CDR2 YFSETQ. The CDR3 spells CASSLDGLLGAVGYTF. As DNA, the CDR3 is TGCGCCAGCAGCTTGGACGGACTCTTGGGAGCGGTCGGCTACACCTTC.

This sequence joins TRBV2 and TRBJ1-5; 9 bases map to TRBD1. There are 15 residues in the CDR3. The V and J ends lost 6 bases and 4 bases, in that order; junction bases with no gene match: 7. Looked up from germline, CDR1 is SNHLY and CDR2 is FYNNEI. CDR3 DNA: TGTGCCAGCAGAGTTGGACAGGGGCAAAATCAGCCCCAGCATTTT. Amino acids: CASRVGQGQNQPQHF.

This clone was recorded only once. This chain connects TRBV27 to TRBJ1-2, with 10 bases fitting TRBD1. Germline CDR1 and CDR2: MNHEY and SMNVEV (reference sequence). J lost 6 bases, V lost 4 bases, and 5 bases had no gene match. CDR3 length: 14 amino acids. The CDR3 protein is CASSSTGGGHGYTF. CDR3 coding DNA: TGTGCCAGCAGTTCGACAGGGGGCGGACATGGCTACACCTTC.

The genes are TRBV30 and TRBJ2-3; D gene uncertain. Germline CDR1 and CDR2: GTSNPN and SVGIG (reference sequence). The CDR3 is made up of 13 amino acids. V was trimmed by 4 bases and J by 2 bases, leaving 10 bases between them. The CDR3 loop reads CAWTGPSTDTQYF. The CDR3 DNA reads as TGTGCCTGGACTGGGCCCTCCACAGATACGCAGTATTTT.

The gene calls are TRBV10-1 and TRBJ2-2; 7 nucleotides align to TRBD1. The CDR3 loop spans 17 amino acids. V lost 0 bases to trimming and J lost 1 base; unmatched junction nucleotides: 5. Looked up from germline, CDR1 is WNHNN and CDR2 is SYGVQD (reference sequence). This chain's CDR3 is CASSESGRTGNTGELFF. The CDR3 DNA reads TGCGCCAGCAGTGAGTCTGGACGGACAGGGAACACCGGGGAGCTGTTTTTT.

The CDR3 DNA reads as TGCGCCAGCAGCCAAGAGGTGGGAGGGGCGGCGGCCCAGTACTTC. Translated: CASSQEVGGAAAQYF. The chain is built from TRBV4-3 and TRBJ2-5, with 7 bases lining up with TRBD2. The V segment lost 0 bases and the J segment 9 bases; nucleotides outside the gene matches: 10. Germline loops: CDR1 LGHNA, CDR2 YSLEER. The length of the CDR3 is 15 residues.

V gene TRBV4-3 combines with J gene TRBJ1-6; TRBD1 matches at 8 bases. Germline V gene sequence: CDR1 LGHNA, CDR2 YSLEER. Unmatched junction bases numbered 8, after V lost 3 bases and J lost 7 bases. The CDR3 is 16 residues long. The CDR3 sequence: CASSQVQGGGNSPLHF. CDR3 coding DNA: TGCGCCAGCAGCCAGGTACAGGGGGGTGGGAATTCACCCCTCCACTTT.

The chain uses TRBV28 and TRBJ2-3; 9 positions match TRBD2. This CDR3 has 14 residues. CDR1 is MDHEN, CDR2 SYDVKM, per germline. The J segment lost 1 base and the V segment lost 6 bases, leaving 2 bases of the junction unmatched. The CDR3 spells CASSLAGGTDTQYF. The CDR3 DNA follows: TGTGCCAGCAGCTTAGCGGGGGGCACAGATACGCAGTATTTT.

The rearrangement joins TRBV4-1 to TRBJ2-7; 9 bases are shared with TRBD1. Germline CDR1 is MGHRA and CDR2 is YSYEKL. The J segment lost 4 bases and the V segment lost 6 bases, leaving 10 bases of the junction unmatched. This CDR3 has 15 amino acids. In DNA form, the CDR3 reads TGCGCCAGCAGAGCCGGGACAGGGCTTAGGTACGAGCAGTACTTC. It specifies CASRAGTGLRYEQYF.

CDR3 sequence reads: CASSLSRVTETQYF. The DNA for the CDR3 is TGTGCCAGCAGCCTCTCCAGGGTGACGGAGACCCAGTACTTC. This chain joins TRBV7-6 and TRBJ2-5, with D possibly TRBD1 on 5 matching bases. The CDR3 is 14 residues long. Germline V CDR1 and CDR2: SGHVS, FNYEAQ. The ends were cut back, 5 bases at V and 5 bases at J, with 15 bases in the middle.

This chain links TRBV2 with TRBJ2-5; 14 bases align to TRBD2. This CDR3 region has 16 residues. Germline CDR1 and CDR2: SNHLY and FYNNEI. The V and J ends lost 8 bases and 1 base, in that order; junction bases with no gene match: 6. CDR3 coding DNA: TGTGCCAGCGGTGGGACTAGCGGGGGCCCCCAAGAGACCCAGTACTTC. It encodes CASGGTSGGPQETQYF.

In its sample, this clone was seen once. The CDR3, as DNA: TGTGCCAGCAGCGTAGGACAGGGAGAAGGTGGCTACACCTTC. This translates into CASSVGQGEGGYTF. This chain connects TRBV9 to TRBJ1-2; TRBD1 agrees at 7 bases. Per the germline V gene, CDR1 is SGDLS and CDR2 is YYNGEE. Germline trimming cut 0 bases from V and 7 bases from J; bases unmatched to any gene: 6. This CDR3 comprises 14 residues.

This clone was recorded once. The chain employs TRBV11-3 and TRBJ2-1; a possible D gene is TRBD2 (7 bases). Trimming took 3 bases from V and 8 from J, leaving 17 bases between them. The germline gives CDR1 SGHNT, CDR2 YENEEA. The length of the CDR3 is 15 residues. The CDR3 protein is CASSFGGGAGYEQFF. The CDR3 DNA is TGTGCCAGCAGCTTTGGTGGGGGGGCGGGGTATGAGCAGTTCTTC.

With regard to this clone: This specimen includes other DNA sequences encoding the same CDR3. This sequence joins TRBV27 and TRBJ2-5, with TRBD1 matching over 7 bases. V shed 5 bases and J 4 bases; nucleotides not matched to a gene: 4. Germline V lookup: CDR1 MNHEY, CDR2 SMNVEV (reference sequence). The CDR3 extends over 13 amino acids. CDR3 sequence reads: CASSPTGRETQYF. CDR3 sequence (DNA): TGTGCCAGCAGTCCGACAGGGAGAGAGACCCAGTACTTC.